The T cell receptor beta chain under discussion was sequenced for a study of OX40 agonist ivuxolimab in advanced cancers. Study information: Patients received ivuxolimab, an agonistic anti-OX40 (CD134) antibody. Study conclusions and caveats: Part of the nonresponder group also had normalized T-cell clonal expansion that was low. Circulating CD4+ and CD8+ T cells showed clonal expansion by week 6 at 0.1 to 3.0 mg/kg. Those patients achieving a partial response at 0.1-3.0 mg/kg showed among the lowest clonal expansion.

Measured with immunoSEQ multiplex PCR; TCRdb has only the in-frame clones, and not every one. This table has over 50,000 clones, roughly 90% appearing once. Concerning this clone itself: Its target is not known.

This CDR3 region has 14 residues. With 6 bases removed from V and 5 bases from J, the gap between germline ends came to 14 bases. Per the germline V gene, CDR1 is MDHEN and CDR2 is SYDVKM. J is TRBJ2-1 and V is TRBV28, with D perhaps TRBD1 or TRBD2 (5 bases each). The material sequenced was CD4+ or CD8+ T cells sorted from blood, taken in a trial of the OX40 agonist ivuxolimab. The receptor was derived from an adult with an advanced solid tumor such as melanoma, head and neck, liver or kidney cancer. This CDR3 is CASSLLGGNNEQFF. CDR3 nucleotide sequence: TGTGCCAGCAGCCTACTTGGGGGTAACAATGAGCAGTTCTTC.